The present entry profiles one T cell receptor beta chain with its context. Its target is unknown. This sample was included in a study of monozygotic twins with inflammatory bowel disease. Findings of the study overall: Data gave no support to a single strong signal or clonotype associated with IBD.

The CDR3 runs to 15 residues. The V gene's germline CDR1 is DFQATT and CDR2 SNEGSKA (reference sequence). Researchers used 3500 ng of total RNA for each TCR library. TCRdb reanalyzed the 5' RACE reads and collapses them to one entry per CDR3 protein, without DNA. The table lists approximately 400,000 distinct CDR3 sequences. The chain recombines TRBV20-1 with TRBJ2-1; TCRdb proposes TRBD1, but this gene call is untestable without DNA. Sequenced input: blood. This receptor was obtained from a human donor with ulcerative colitis or Crohn's disease, or a healthy co-twin of an affected twin (not recorded which). CDR3 in amino acids: CSAKRTGGVMNEQFF.